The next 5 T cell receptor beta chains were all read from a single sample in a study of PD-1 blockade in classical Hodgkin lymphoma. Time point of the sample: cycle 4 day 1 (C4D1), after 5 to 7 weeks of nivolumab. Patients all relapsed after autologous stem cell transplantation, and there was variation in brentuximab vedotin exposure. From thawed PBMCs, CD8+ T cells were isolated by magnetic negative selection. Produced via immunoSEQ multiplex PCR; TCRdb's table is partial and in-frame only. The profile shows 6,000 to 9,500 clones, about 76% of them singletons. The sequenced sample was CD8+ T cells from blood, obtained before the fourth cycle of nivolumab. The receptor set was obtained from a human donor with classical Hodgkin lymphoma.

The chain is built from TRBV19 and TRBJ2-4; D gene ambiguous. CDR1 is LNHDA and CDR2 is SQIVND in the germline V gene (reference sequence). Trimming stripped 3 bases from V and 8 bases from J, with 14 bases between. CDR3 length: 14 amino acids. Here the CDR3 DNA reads TGTGCCAGTAGTATTCTCGGTCGAGTAGACATTCAGTACTTC. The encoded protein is CASSILGRVDIQYF.

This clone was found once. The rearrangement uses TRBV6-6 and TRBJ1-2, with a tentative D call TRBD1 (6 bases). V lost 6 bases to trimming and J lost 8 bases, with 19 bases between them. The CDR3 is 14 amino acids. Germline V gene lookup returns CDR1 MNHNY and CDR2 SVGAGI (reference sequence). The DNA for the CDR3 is TGTGCCAGCAGCCTTAATGGGGGCCGGCGGGGCTACACCTTC. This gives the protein CASSLNGGRRGYTF.

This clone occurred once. The CDR3 loop reads CASSLRGQNTGELFF. CDR3 in DNA: TGTGCCAGCAGCTTACGCGGGCAGAACACCGGGGAGCTGTTTTTT. The chain has TRBV11-3 and TRBJ2-2; perhaps TRBD2 as D (5 bases). This CDR3 has 15 residues. V lost 2 bases, J lost 1 base, and 8 bases lay in between. CDR1 is SGHNT, CDR2 YENEEA, per germline. The full variable domain, completed using reference TRBV11-3 and TRBJ2-2, is EAGVVQSPRYKIIEKKQPVAFWCNPISGHNTLYWYLQNLGQGPELLIRYENEEAVDDSQLPKDRFSAERLKGVDSTLKIQPAELGDSAVYLCASSLRGQNTGELFFGEGSRLTVL.

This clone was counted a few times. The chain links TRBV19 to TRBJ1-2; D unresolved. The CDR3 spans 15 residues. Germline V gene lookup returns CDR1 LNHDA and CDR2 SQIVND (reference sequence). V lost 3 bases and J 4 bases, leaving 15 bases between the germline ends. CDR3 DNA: TGTGCCAGTAGTATTAAGTCGCTCGACCCCTATGGCTACACCTTC. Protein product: CASSIKSLDPYGYTF.

The CDR3 DNA reads as TGTGCCAGCAGCTTAGCGGTGCATGAGCAGTTCTTC. It specifies CASSLAVHEQFF. This chain joins TRBV7-2 and TRBJ2-1; D uncertain. The CDR3 has 12 residues. Trimming took off 0 bases at V and 8 bases at J, with 5 bases between the two ends. The germline V gene encodes CDR1 SGHTA and CDR2 FQGNSA.